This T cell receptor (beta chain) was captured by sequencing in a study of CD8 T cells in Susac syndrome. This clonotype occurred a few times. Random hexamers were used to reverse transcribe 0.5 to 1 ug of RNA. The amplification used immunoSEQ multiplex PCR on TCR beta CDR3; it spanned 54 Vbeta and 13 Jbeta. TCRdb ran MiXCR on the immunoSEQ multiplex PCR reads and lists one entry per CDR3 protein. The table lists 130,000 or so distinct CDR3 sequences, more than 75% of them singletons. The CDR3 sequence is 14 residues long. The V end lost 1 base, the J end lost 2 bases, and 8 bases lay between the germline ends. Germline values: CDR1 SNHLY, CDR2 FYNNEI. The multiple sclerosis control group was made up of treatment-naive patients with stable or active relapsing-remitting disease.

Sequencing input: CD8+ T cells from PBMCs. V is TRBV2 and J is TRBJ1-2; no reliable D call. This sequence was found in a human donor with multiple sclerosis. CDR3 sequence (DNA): TGTGCCAGCAGTGAAGGCACGGCGAACTATGGCTACACCTTC. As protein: CASSEGTANYGYTF.